Presented here are 24 T cell receptor beta chains from one specimen sequenced in a study of blood T cell repertoires in COVID-19. The table came from immunoSEQ multiplex PCR; TCRdb's copy has only in-frame clones and leaves some out. The table records roughly 280,000 clones, around nine tenths of them present only once. Sequencing input: peripheral blood. These receptors all come from a man aged 40-49 years with active or convalescent COVID-19.

This chain joins TRBV7-9 and TRBJ1-1; maybe TRBD1 (5 bases). The CDR3 has 16 amino acids. Germline V gene lookup returns CDR1 SEHNR and CDR2 FQNEAQ (reference sequence). V was cut by 3 bases and J by 1 base, with 15 bases left in between. Here the CDR3 reads CASSLDMRGSNTEAFF. Written as DNA, the CDR3 is TGTGCCAGCAGCTTGGATATGCGGGGCTCGAACACTGAAGCTTTCTTT. The full variable domain, in which reference TRBV7-9 and TRBJ1-1 provide the parts outside the CDR3, is DTGVSQNPRHKITKRGQNVTFRCDPISEHNRLYWYRQTLGQGPEFLTYFQNEAQLEKSRLLSDRFSAERPKGSFSTLEIQRTEQGDSAMYLCASSLDMRGSNTEAFFGQGTRLTVV.

The genes are TRBV6-2 or TRBV6-3 and TRBJ2-3; D might be TRBD1 (5 bases). Germline V lookup: CDR1 MNHEY, CDR2 SVGEGT. This CDR3 comprises 17 residues. Trimming cost V 2 bases and J 3 bases, with 18 bases left between them. CDR3 sequence (DNA): TGTGCCAGCAGTTACGAGAAGACAGTCGGAAGGACAGATACGCAGTATTTT. It encodes CASSYEKTVGRTDTQYF.

The chain uses TRBV30 and TRBJ1-6, with D hard to call. The V end lost 0 bases, the J end lost 0 bases, and 9 bases lay between the germline ends. CDR1 is GTSNPN and CDR2 is SVGIG in the germline V gene (reference sequence). This CDR3 has 16 amino acids. The CDR3 protein is CAWSVRSSSYNSPLHF. The CDR3 DNA follows: TGTGCCTGGAGTGTAAGGAGCAGCTCCTATAATTCACCCCTCCACTTT. Drawing the rest from reference TRBV30 and TRBJ1-6, the complete variable domain is SQTIHQWPATLVQPVGSPLSLECTVEGTSNPNLYWYRQAAGRGLQLLFYSVGIGQISSEVPQNLSASRPQDRQFILSSKKLLLSDSGFYLCAWSVRSSSYNSPLHFGNGTRLTVT.

The rearrangement uses TRBV7-9 and TRBJ2-3; a possible D gene is TRBD2 (6 bases). Germline assignment: CDR1 SEHNR and CDR2 FQNEAQ (reference sequence). Trimming stripped 5 bases from V and 6 bases from J, with 18 bases between. This CDR3 is built from 15 residues. CDR3 amino acids: CASSAPRRDRDTQYF. In nucleotides, the CDR3 is TGTGCCAGCAGCGCCCCAAGGAGGGACCGTGATACGCAGTATTTT.

The J gene is TRBJ1-2, the V gene TRBV7-5; TRBD1 is taken as the D call from the table, unchecked against the DNA. TRBV7-5 is designated a pseudogene. The CDR3 extends over 12 amino acids. The chain's CDR3 is CVRSLEGFGYTF. CDR3 bases: TGTGTCAGAAGCTTAGAGGGGTTTGGCTACACCTTC.

The chain combines TRBV5-1 with TRBJ2-6; D unclear. Trimming left V 0 bases short and J 4 bases short, with 8 bases between. This CDR3 region has 15 residues. Germline V gives CDR1 SGHRS, CDR2 YFSETQ. The DNA of the CDR3 is TGCGCCAGCAGCTTGGAGGTGAGGGGGGCCAACGTCCTGACTTTC. Translated, it gives CASSLEVRGANVLTF.

V and J are TRBV11-3 and TRBJ1-2; 12 positions agree with TRBD1. CDR1 and CDR2 (germline): SGHNT, YENEEA. The CDR3 contains 16 residues. V was clipped by 5 bases and J by 5 bases; unmatched bases: 9. DNA for the CDR3: TGTGCCAGCAGCCCCACCGGGACAGGGGGCGAGTATGGCTACACCTTC. Residues: CASSPTGTGGEYGYTF.

This clone showed up just once. The chain is built from TRBV28 and TRBJ2-7, with D perhaps TRBD2 (7 bases). With 10 bases removed from V and 2 bases from J, the gap between germline ends came to 15 bases. CDR3 size: 13 residues. Germline V gene sequence: CDR1 MDHEN, CDR2 SYDVKM. The CDR3 loop is CAIQPGGPYEQYF. The CDR3 DNA follows: TGTGCCATCCAACCGGGGGGCCCCTACGAGCAGTACTTC.

This chain links TRBV5-4 with TRBJ1-1; 7 bases align to TRBD1. Germline values: CDR1 SGHNT, CDR2 YYREEE (reference sequence). The CDR3 contains 15 residues. V shed 3 bases and J 3 bases; nucleotides not matched to a gene: 8. This CDR3 reads CASSYLTGTDTEAFF. The DNA of the CDR3 is TGTGCCAGCAGCTACCTGACAGGGACGGACACTGAAGCTTTCTTT.

The chain joins TRBV2 to TRBJ2-5; no clear D gene. V was shortened by 6 bases and J by 5 bases, with 16 bases between the two germline ends. CDR3 length: 14 amino acids. Germline V gene sequence: CDR1 SNHLY, CDR2 FYNNEI. The CDR3 loop is CASRASNGWETQYF. The CDR3 bases are TGTGCCAGCAGGGCTTCCAATGGCTGGGAGACCCAGTACTTC.

V and J are TRBV10-1 and TRBJ1-1; no clear D. Per germline, CDR1 WNHNN and CDR2 SYGVQD (reference sequence). V was shortened by 9 bases and J by 0 bases, with 11 bases between the two germline ends. The CDR3 contains 13 residues. CDR3 sequence reads: CARVEELNTEAFF. The DNA of the CDR3 is TGCGCCAGGGTGGAGGAATTGAACACTGAAGCTTTCTTT.

This chain uses TRBV11-2 with TRBJ2-7; TRBD1 matches at 8 bases. J was trimmed by 5 bases and V by 3 bases; bases with no gene match: 9. The CDR3 spans 15 residues. Germline CDR1 reads SGHAT; CDR2 reads FQNNGV. The CDR3 region is CASSFQGAEPDEQYF. The CDR3 region has the DNA TGTGCCAGCAGCTTTCAGGGGGCGGAACCAGACGAGCAGTACTTC.

The V and J genes are TRBV27 and TRBJ2-6; D is possibly TRBD2 (6 bases). Trimming left V 1 base short and J 0 bases short, with 10 bases between. In germline, CDR1 is MNHEY, CDR2 SMNVEV (reference sequence). The CDR3 is made up of 17 amino acids. CDR3 bases: TGTGCCAGCAGTTTATGGGCGGACTACTCTGGGGCCAACGTCCTGACTTTC. Residues: CASSLWADYSGANVLTF.

The V gene is TRBV30, the J gene TRBJ1-2; 7 bases agree with TRBD1. The CDR3 has 12 amino acids. From germline, CDR1 is GTSNPN and CDR2 SVGIG (reference sequence). V shed 3 bases, J shed 8 bases, and the junction held 6 bases outside the gene matches. The CDR3 is CAWRHTGAGYTF. The CDR3 DNA reads as TGTGCCTGGAGGCACACAGGGGCAGGCTACACCTTC.

This sequence joins TRBV7-8 and TRBJ1-3, with TRBD1 as a possible D gene (5 bases). The CDR3 length is 14 residues. The germline V gene has CDR1 SGHVS and CDR2 FQNEAQ. V dropped 6 bases and J dropped 0 bases, with 9 bases sitting between them. This CDR3 reads CASRKQDSGNTIYF. In nucleotides, the CDR3 is TGTGCCAGCAGGAAACAGGACTCTGGAAACACCATATATTTT.

The chain recombines TRBV5-4 with TRBJ1-1; TRBD1 might be the D (5 bases). The CDR3 runs 16 residues. CDR1 SGHNT and CDR2 YYREEE come from the germline V gene (reference sequence). The ends were cut back, 3 bases at V and 5 bases at J, with 20 bases in the middle. For the CDR3, the DNA is TGTGCCAGCAGCTCCGGGACCGGGCTAGCGAATACTGAAGCTTTCTTT. It translates to CASSSGTGLANTEAFF. Supplemented by reference TRBV5-4 and TRBJ1-1, the full variable domain reads ETGVTQSPTHLIKTRGQQVTLRCSSQSGHNTVSWYQQALGQGPQFIFQYYREEENGRGNFPPRFSGLQFPNYSSELNVNALELDDSALYLCASSSGTGLANTEAFFGQGTRLTVV.

The CDR3 sequence: CASSEFGGLGTGELFF. CDR3 bases: TGTGCCAGCAGTGAATTCGGGGGGTTGGGCACCGGGGAGCTGTTTTTT. This chain connects TRBV25-1 to TRBJ2-2; 7 nucleotides agree with TRBD2. CDR1 is MGHDK, CDR2 SYGVNS, per germline. The length of the CDR3 is 16 residues. Unmatched junction bases numbered 6, after V lost 1 base and J lost 4 bases.

This clone was seen only a few times. The chain couples TRBV25-1 to TRBJ1-2; 7 bases align to TRBD1. The CDR3 loop spans 14 amino acids. V trimming: 6 bases; J trimming: 5 bases; junction bases outside the gene matches: 9. The germline gives CDR1 MGHDK, CDR2 SYGVNS. The CDR3 bases are TGTGCCAGCAGCGATCCGGGACAGAAGTATGGCTACACCTTC. It encodes CASSDPGQKYGYTF.

The chain has TRBV6-5 and TRBJ1-2, with a tentative D call TRBD1 (5 bases). This CDR3 has 13 amino acids. Germline V CDR1 and CDR2: MNHEY, SVGAGI. V was pared by 7 bases and J by 4 bases, with 13 bases between. The CDR3 nucleotides are TGTGCCAGCAATGGGGGGAAGGGCTATGGCTACACCTTC. It specifies CASNGGKGYGYTF.

The chain links TRBV7-2 to TRBJ2-7; 9 positions match TRBD1. J lost 0 bases, V lost 4 bases, and 4 bases had no gene match. The germline V gene encodes CDR1 SGHTA and CDR2 FQGNSA. This CDR3 comprises 15 residues. The CDR3 DNA reads as TGTGCCAGCAGCTGGGGACAGGGTTTCTCCTACGAGCAGTACTTC. Translated: CASSWGQGFSYEQYF.

The V and J genes are TRBV9 and TRBJ2-1; 13 bases match TRBD2. The CDR3 spans 17 residues. V was pared by 1 base and J by 3 bases, with 4 bases of the junction left unmatched. Germline CDR1 is SGDLS and CDR2 is YYNGEE. This chain's CDR3 is CASSVSGTSGNYNEQFF. CDR3 DNA: TGTGCCAGCAGCGTATCCGGGACTAGCGGGAACTACAATGAGCAGTTCTTC. Supplemented by reference TRBV9 and TRBJ2-1, the full variable domain reads DSGVTQTPKHLITATGQRVTLRCSPRSGDLSVYWYQQSLDQGLQFLIQYYNGEERAKGNILERFSAQQFPDLHSELNLSSLELGDSALYFCASSVSGTSGNYNEQFFGPGTRLTVL.

The genes are TRBV11-3 and TRBJ2-1; tentative D call: TRBD1 (7 bases). With 2 bases removed from V and 2 bases from J, the gap between germline ends came to 13 bases. This CDR3 comprises 16 residues. Germline V gives CDR1 SGHNT, CDR2 YENEEA. The CDR3 DNA reads TGTGCCAGCAGCTTATGGAGGGGGCTAACCTACAATGAGCAGTTCTTC. It specifies CASSLWRGLTYNEQFF.

This clone has only one observation. V usage is TRBV6-5 and J usage is TRBJ1-2; D is perhaps TRBD1 (6 bases). This CDR3 has 13 amino acids. The V gene lost 0 bases and the J gene lost 7 bases, with 9 bases spanning the gap. Germline V gene lookup returns CDR1 MNHEY and CDR2 SVGAGI. CDR3 nucleotide sequence: TGTGCCAGCAGTTACTCTGGCAGGGGTGGCTACACCTTC. Translation gives CASSYSGRGGYTF.

The genes are TRBV28 and TRBJ1-6, with D perhaps matching TRBD1 (5 bases). Germline V gene sequence: CDR1 MDHEN, CDR2 SYDVKM. The CDR3 spans 16 residues. Between the trimmed V and J ends, which lost 6 bases and 1 base, there was a span of 13 bases. CDR3 loop: CASSPKRGSYNSPLHF. The CDR3 bases are TGTGCCAGCAGCCCCAAAAGGGGTTCCTATAATTCACCCCTCCACTTT.